This T cell receptor beta chain comes out of a study of CD8+ T cells in alopecia areata. Germline loops: CDR1 MDHEN, CDR2 SYDVKM. V shed 4 bases and J 3 bases; nucleotides not matched to a gene: 4. There are 15 residues in the CDR3. Extraction of RNA preceded its reverse transcription into cDNA, which served as the sequencing template. Profiling relied on immunoSEQ multiplex PCR, and the TCRdb table lists in-frame clones only, not all of them. The repertoire holds 130,000 to 150,000 clones, with about 47% as singletons. The specimen was CD4+ T cells sorted from blood, collected at week 0. This rearrangement joins TRBV28 to TRBJ1-5; 9 nucleotides match TRBD1. The receptor was isolated from a human donor with alopecia areata. CDR3 region: CASSSRTGANQPQHF. The CDR3, as DNA: TGTGCCAGCAGTTCCCGGACAGGGGCCAATCAGCCCCAGCATTTT.